The 17 T cell receptor beta chains below all came from one sample that was sequenced in a study of radiation and T cells in renal cell carcinoma. Only in-frame clones appear in the TCRdb table, and some are missing; sequencing was by immunoSEQ multiplex PCR. The sample shows 100,000 to 150,000 clones, about four fifths of them seen only once. Time point defined: baseline pretreatment blood. The treatment: 15 Gy SBRT to primary tumor, nephrectomy 4 weeks later. This specimen was blood, taken from a patient whose treatment included radiotherapy and nephrectomy. These receptors came from a woman in her fifties or sixties with renal cell carcinoma.

This rearrangement joins TRBV4-1 to TRBJ1-2; D gene unclear. V gave up 0 bases and J gave up 1 base, with 9 bases separating them. The CDR3 runs 15 residues. The germline gives CDR1 MGHRA, CDR2 YSYEKL. CDR3 residues: CASSQDLAVNYGYTF. DNA of the CDR3: TGCGCCAGCAGCCAAGATCTTGCGGTTAACTATGGCTACACCTTC.

The chain employs TRBV5-6 and TRBJ1-1; D unresolved. The CDR3 totals 14 residues. Trimming removed 1 base from V and 2 bases from J, with 9 bases in between. Germline CDR1 is SGHDT and CDR2 is YYEEEE. CDR3 sequence: CASSLIGLNTEAFF. The CDR3 DNA follows: TGTGCCAGCAGCTTGATTGGCTTAAACACTGAAGCTTTCTTT. The whole variable domain, filled in from reference TRBV5-6 and TRBJ1-1, reads DAGVTQSPTHLIKTRGQQVTLRCSPKSGHDTVSWYQQALGQGPQFIFQYYEEEERQRGNFPDRFSGHQFPNYSSELNVNALLLGDSALYLCASSLIGLNTEAFFGQGTRLTVV.

The rearrangement links TRBV4-2 to TRBJ2-5, with 10 bases lining up with TRBD1. The CDR3 has 16 residues. The ends lost 0 bases at V and 5 bases at J; junction bases unmatched: 6. The V gene's germline CDR1 is LGHNA and CDR2 YNFKEQ. CDR3 in amino acids: CASSQEGQGPRETQYF. CDR3 nucleotide sequence: TGTGCCAGCAGCCAAGAGGGACAGGGGCCCCGGGAGACCCAGTACTTC.

The genes are TRBV30 and TRBJ2-3; TRBD2 matches 7 bases. CDR3 size: 15 residues. The V gene end was trimmed by 2 bases and the J gene end by 2 bases; junction bases not matched to a gene: 7. Germline assignment: CDR1 GTSNPN and CDR2 SVGIG (reference sequence). The CDR3 sequence is CAWSRLAEFTDTQYF. CDR3 nucleotide sequence: TGTGCCTGGAGTAGGCTAGCGGAGTTCACAGATACGCAGTATTTT.

This chain uses TRBV2 with TRBJ1-2; the D gene is possibly TRBD1 (6 bases). CDR3 length equals 14 residues. The V and J ends lost 4 bases and 7 bases respectively, with 16 bases between them. Germline values: CDR1 SNHLY, CDR2 FYNNEI. CDR3 protein: CASSVLGGEGGYTF. The CDR3 DNA reads as TGTGCCAGCAGTGTCCTAGGGGGAGAGGGTGGCTACACCTTC. Looking up the rest from reference TRBV2 and TRBJ1-2 gives the full variable domain: EPEVTQTPSHQVTQMGQEVILRCVPISNHLYFYWYRQILGQKVEFLVSFYNNEISEKSEIFDDQFSVERPDGSNFTLKIRSTKLEDSAMYFCASSVLGGEGGYTFGSGTRLTVV.

The chain couples TRBV6-1 to TRBJ2-3; D uncertain. Germline CDR1 is MNHNS and CDR2 is SASEGT. The CDR3 is 18 amino acids. V lost 0 bases to trimming and J lost 5 bases, with 21 bases between them. The CDR3 loop reads CASSEAPWGTAPRDTQYF. Written as DNA, the CDR3 is TGTGCCAGCAGTGAAGCGCCCTGGGGAACGGCCCCCCGAGATACGCAGTATTTT.

The V call is TRBV25-1, the J call TRBJ1-1, with a tentative D call TRBD1 (5 bases). Between the trimmed V and J ends, which lost 6 bases and 1 base, there was a span of 9 bases. The CDR3 totals 13 residues. Germline V gives CDR1 MGHDK, CDR2 SYGVNS. In DNA form, the CDR3 reads TGTGCCAGCAGCAAGGGACGGAACACTGAAGCTTTCTTT. Amino acids: CASSKGRNTEAFF. Full variable domain (outside the CDR3, taken from reference TRBV25-1 and TRBJ1-1): EADIYQTPRYLVIGTGKKITLECSQTMGHDKMYWYQQDPGMELHLIHYSYGVNSTEKGDLSSESTVSRIRTEHFPLTLESARPSHTSQYLCASSKGRNTEAFFGQGTRLTVV.

This chain uses TRBV18 with TRBJ2-5, with D tentatively TRBD1 (5 bases). The V end was cut by 6 bases, the J end by 1 base, with 12 bases between. Germline V CDR1 and CDR2: KGHSH, LQKENI. This CDR3 has 14 residues. CDR3 residues: CASSGLRVQETQYF. CDR3 coding DNA: TGTGCCAGCTCCGGTCTCAGGGTCCAAGAGACCCAGTACTTC.

The chain combines TRBV5-8 with TRBJ2-7; D might be TRBD1 or TRBD2, each matching 6 bases. CDR3 size: 13 residues. Deletions cut 9 bases from V and 4 bases from J, with 17 bases between. From germline, CDR1 is SGHTS and CDR2 YDEGEE. CDR3 bases: TGTGCCACCGATGGAGGGGGGCCGTACGAGCAGTACTTC. This gives the protein CATDGGGPYEQYF.

The gene calls are TRBV7-2 and TRBJ2-3; D uncertain. Germline V gives CDR1 SGHTA, CDR2 FQGNSA. The CDR3 totals 12 residues. Trimming removed 8 bases at V and 6 bases at J, with 12 bases between. The CDR3 protein is CASYISWDTQYF. The CDR3, as DNA: TGTGCCAGCTATATTAGCTGGGATACGCAGTATTTT. The full variable domain, rest sourced from reference TRBV7-2 and TRBJ2-3, is GAGVSQSPSNKVTEKGKDVELRCDPISGHTALYWYRQSLGQGLEFLIYFQGNSAPDKSGLPSDRFSAERTGGSVSTLTIQRTQQEDSAVYLCASYISWDTQYFGPGTRLTVL.

The gene calls are TRBV9 and TRBJ2-7, with a weak D call TRBD1 (5 bases). CDR1 is SGDLS, CDR2 YYNGEE, per germline. The CDR3 spans 15 residues. V was shortened by 0 bases and J by 3 bases, with 13 bases between the two germline ends. CDR3 nucleotide sequence: TGTGCCAGCAGCGTAGGCCTCGACAGCCTCTACGAGCAGTACTTC. Amino acid sequence: CASSVGLDSLYEQYF.

The chain carries TRBV10-3 and TRBJ1-5, with no clear D. This CDR3 region has 14 residues. V was trimmed by 3 bases and J by 2 bases, leaving 8 bases between them. Germline values: CDR1 ENHRY, CDR2 SYGVKD. DNA of the CDR3: TGTGCCATCAGTGATAAAAGGGGCAATCAGCCCCAGCATTTT. Translation: CAISDKRGNQPQHF.

The chain recombines TRBV5-1 with TRBJ1-2, with D perhaps matching TRBD1 (5 bases). CDR1 and CDR2 from the germline V gene are SGHRS and YFSETQ. V lost 0 bases and J lost 7, with 10 bases in between. This CDR3 is built from 13 residues. In nucleotides, the CDR3 is TGCGCCAGCAGCTTGGCCGGTGGGGGTGGCTACACCTTC. This sequence encodes CASSLAGGGGYTF.

The V call is TRBV9, the J call TRBJ1-2; possibly TRBD1 for D (6 bases). The germline V gene encodes CDR1 SGDLS and CDR2 YYNGEE. Trimming cost V 0 bases and J 6 bases, with 12 bases left between them. The CDR3 contains 14 residues. As DNA, the CDR3 is TGTGCCAGCAGCGTAGCGGGAGGGGGGAATGGCTACACCTTC. It is translated as CASSVAGGGNGYTF. Combining the CDR3 with reference TRBV9 and TRBJ1-2 gives the whole variable domain DSGVTQTPKHLITATGQRVTLRCSPRSGDLSVYWYQQSLDQGLQFLIQYYNGEERAKGNILERFSAQQFPDLHSELNLSSLELGDSALYFCASSVAGGGNGYTFGSGTRLTVV.

The rearrangement links TRBV19 to TRBJ1-6, with a weak D call TRBD1 (5 bases). Looked up from germline, CDR1 is LNHDA and CDR2 is SQIVND (reference sequence). V shed 9 bases and J shed 10 bases, with 10 bases lying between them. This CDR3 region has 11 residues. DNA for the CDR3: TGTGCCAGCAGGGATTCCTCACCCCTCCACTTT. It specifies CASRDSSPLHF.

J is TRBJ2-5 and V is TRBV30; a weak D match, TRBD2 (5 bases). The germline V gene has CDR1 GTSNPN and CDR2 SVGIG (reference sequence). The CDR3 is 15 amino acids. The V and J ends lost 1 base and 4 bases respectively, with 16 bases between them. The CDR3 DNA reads as TGTGCCTGGAGTGCTCTCCGTGGACTTGCAGAGACCCAGTACTTC. Its translation: CAWSALRGLAETQYF.

The gene calls are TRBV7-2 and TRBJ1-1; D not certain. The CDR3 has 12 residues. V gave up 3 bases and J gave up 12 bases, with 14 bases separating them. Germline V gene lookup returns CDR1 SGHTA and CDR2 FQGNSA. The CDR3 sequence is CASSFDPSVSFF. Here the CDR3 DNA reads TGTGCCAGCAGCTTCGACCCGTCGGTGTCTTTCTTT.